This entry is about one T cell receptor beta chain. No antigen is known for it. The method was immunoSEQ multiplex PCR; TCRdb's version includes in-frame clones alone and lacks a portion of them. The sample gives around 270,000 clones, 94% of which show up once; 0.55% is in the top ten. Trimming cost V 0 bases and J 4 bases; bases outside gene matches: 4. There are 18 residues in the CDR3. Germline V gives CDR1 KGHSH, CDR2 LQKENI. This entry is derived from a study of T cell responses to AZD1222 COVID-19 vaccine. The study, taken as a whole, reports: The sample set comprised mostly white British donors with more females, and clonal diversity was possibly underestimated.

The TCR comes from an adult who received the AZD1222 COVID-19 vaccine. The sequenced sample was peripheral blood, obtained 28 days after the second AZD1222 dose. V and J are TRBV18 and TRBJ2-6, with 12 nucleotides matching TRBD1. For the CDR3, the DNA is TGTGCCAGCTCACCACCGGGACAGGGGGCGACCGGGGCCAACGTCCTGACTTTC. Encoded protein: CASSPPGQGATGANVLTF.